The 5 T cell receptor beta chains below come from one sample, sequenced in a study of blood T cell repertoires in COVID-19. Profiled with immunoSEQ multiplex PCR; TCRdb holds only in-frame clones, not every one. The sample holds approximately 80,000 clones, about 80% seen once. The sequencing sample was made of peripheral blood. Every receptor here comes from a man between 50 and 59 years old with active or convalescent COVID-19.

This clone was seen just once. This sample also contains other DNA sequences that code for the same CDR3. The chain has TRBV5-1 and TRBJ1-3; D unresolved. V lost 0 bases, J lost 0 bases, and 10 bases lay in between. Germline V gene lookup returns CDR1 SGHRS and CDR2 YFSETQ. The CDR3 is 16 amino acids. The CDR3 nucleotides are TGCGCCAGCAGCTTGGCCGGGAGTTTCTCTGGAAACACCATATATTTT. This codes for CASSLAGSFSGNTIYF.

This clone has a handful of counts. The chain carries TRBV18 and TRBJ2-7, with D unresolved. This CDR3 region has 13 residues. The ends were cut back, 5 bases at V and 3 bases at J, with 11 bases in the middle. Germline CDR1 KGHSH, CDR2 LQKENI. In DNA form, the CDR3 reads TGTGCCAGCTCATCCCAGGCCGACTACGAGCAGTACTTC. Protein sequence: CASSSQADYEQYF.

V gene TRBV7-6 combines with J gene TRBJ2-5, with D possibly TRBD2 on 6 matching bases. The CDR3 has 15 residues. CDR1 SGHVS and CDR2 FNYEAQ come from the germline V gene. V dropped 2 bases and J dropped 2 bases, with 12 bases sitting between them. CDR3 residues: CASSLLASAQETQYF. For the CDR3, the DNA is TGTGCCAGCAGCTTACTAGCGTCGGCTCAAGAGACCCAGTACTTC.

The chain recombines TRBV3-1 (or the pseudogene TRBV3-2) with TRBJ1-4, with 7 nucleotides matching TRBD1. V trimming: 0 bases; J trimming: 4 bases; junction bases outside the gene matches: 5. The CDR3 is 16 amino acids. The germline V gene has CDR1 LGHDT and CDR2 YNNKEL (reference sequence). This CDR3 is CASSQEAGTVNEKLFF. The CDR3, as DNA: TGTGCCAGCAGCCAAGAGGCGGGGACAGTTAATGAAAAACTGTTTTTT.

CDR3 nucleotides: TGTGCCAGCAGTCCTACAGATACGCAGTATTTT. Translated, it gives CASSPTDTQYF. The chain combines TRBV2 with TRBJ2-3; unclear D gene. There are 11 residues in the CDR3. Looked up from germline, CDR1 is SNHLY and CDR2 is FYNNEI. Deletions cut 5 bases from V and 3 bases from J, with 3 bases between.